The TCR beta chain under discussion was sequenced for a study of persistence of HIV-infected CD4 T cells. Across the study: Donors were ART-treated; their CMV- and Gag-responding CD4+ T cells were isolated. Broader study findings: TCRbeta richness was lower in CMV- and Gag-responding cells than in anti-CD3/anti-CD28-responding cells. Antigen-responding cells were enriched for degenerate expanded CDR3beta sequences.

The libraries were made with immunoSEQ version 4 in survey mode. The method was immunoSEQ multiplex PCR; TCRdb's version includes in-frame clones alone and lacks a portion of them. The data contain roughly 28,000 clones, around four fifths of them seen just once; the ten biggest clones take up 0.75% to 0.9%. The stimulus was lysate of CMV-infected fibroblasts, 9 to 10 ug/mL. Memory cells lacking CD40L and CD69 with high CD45RO were sorted. For this clone: Its matching antigen is unknown.

The CDR3 extends over 15 amino acids. From germline, CDR1 is SGHRS and CDR2 YFSETQ. Unmatched junction bases numbered 6, after V lost 0 bases and J lost 4 bases. The sample consisted of CD4+ T cells sorted from PBMCs after roughly 18-hour stimulation, taken from a patient who received antiretroviral therapy. V usage is TRBV5-1 and J usage is TRBJ1-1; 7 bases match TRBD1. The receptor's source is an adult woman with HIV who was CMV-seropositive. CDR3 bases: TGCGCCAGCAGCTTGGCCGCGGCAGGGGGCACTGAAGCTTTCTTT. Its protein is CASSLAAAGGTEAFF.